Given below is one TCR beta chain in context. What this receptor recognizes is not known. No much larger clonotype is one base removed from it; base qualities were not supplied. The method was the immunoSEQ multiplex PCR assay. For the multiplex PCR, a mixture combining 60 forward primers for TCR Vbeta segments and 13 reverse primers for TCR Jbeta segments was used. Amplification of the CDR3 region of rearranged TCR beta genes was performed with a multiplex PCR assay on genomic DNA. The Illumina HiSeq System was used to sequence the amplified TCR beta libraries as 87-base-pair reads. Concerning the study's data processing: In a later analysis, tens of millions of unique TCR beta chains were counted across the 650 to 750 repertoires, and around 11 million of these chains were shared by at least two donors. Raw reads were error-corrected and collapsed into unique sequences with a nearest-neighbor algorithm that merged closely related sequences to remove PCR and sequencing errors. To assign V, D and J gene segments, CDR3 sequences were aligned to IMGT reference sequences. Each retained sequence needed at least a six-nucleotide match to both a V gene segment and a J gene segment. A rearrangement counted as productive if the CDR3 had no stop codons and remained in frame with V and J, and every other rearrangement counted as non-productive. Following IMGT convention, CDR3 was defined as the stretch from the second conserved V-encoded cysteine up to the conserved J-encoded phenylalanine. The earlier analysis of some 580 of the donors excluded any sequence lacking an unambiguous match to a single V gene segment. In an earlier analysis of approximately 590 of the donors, V segments were called functional above 56.7% productive rearrangements and were called segregating when the between-donor standard deviation exceeded 5%. A statistical classification framework was built for diagnosing cytomegalovirus status from the catalog of TCR beta chain sequences. In a later analysis, V and J genes were assigned by comparing TCR nucleotide sequences against IMGT/GENE-DB human TR gene sequences. The TCRdist pipeline was used in a later analysis to assign CDR3 sequences and most-parsimonious VDJ recombination scenarios. In a later analysis, every TCR beta chain was defined by the combination of its CDR3 amino acid sequence and its V-gene family, and reads without a unique V-gene family were dropped. A later analysis removed nearly 600 highly shared, low-generation-probability nucleotide sequences to deal with suspected cross-contamination and a sequencing artifact. A later analysis calculated a clonal expansion index for each public chain from normalized within-repertoire ranks of inferred template counts. In a later analysis, generation probabilities were computed with a VDJ recombination model fitted to out-of-frame rearrangements, and the resulting probabilities were checked against IGoR. Hypergeometric tests were used in a later analysis to score TCR-TCR, TCR-HLA and TCR-CMV co-occurrence, with a repertoire-size bias correction applied to the TCR pairs. To estimate false discovery rates, a later analysis permuted the HLA or CMV assignments 20 times. In a later analysis, co-occurring TCRs were grouped with DBSCAN, and TCRdist sequence similarity was added when clustering was performed within HLA-allele-positive subsets. Repertoires with fewer than 30,000 or more than 120,000 public chains, plus five repertoires with anomalous nucleotide sharing, were excluded from co-occurrence clustering. TCRdb limited this immuneACCESS table to in-frame rearrangements with V and J called. A share of clones is missing; checked studies link under half to unresolved V genes, and the rest is unexplained. That table furnishes V, J and clone size, whereas the DNA furnished D and trimming. The sample table lists approximately 160,000 clones, around 77% of them with a count of one. The ten largest account for approximately 1% of the sample.

The CDR3, from cysteine to phenylalanine, totals 12 residues. Only CDR3 DNA is held: 36 bases, read in frame from base 1. The germline V gene sets CDR1 to MDHEN and CDR2 to SYDVKM. V was cut back by 8 bases and J by 7 bases, leaving a gap of 14 bases between them. These data are taken from a study of cytomegalovirus exposure and HLA in healthy donors (TCRdb year 2017). About the study as a whole: An earlier analysis of approximately 550 of the donors reported more than 250 Gb of sequence data and 117 million unique TCR beta sequences from some 180 million T cells. Donor age, sex, ethnicity and CMV serostatus were compiled alongside the repertoire data. An earlier analysis of 587 of the donors used high-throughput TCR beta sequencing to judge whether each TCR beta V gene segment behaved as functional or pseudogenic. The study profiled the T cell repertoires of some 610 subjects by immunosequencing and related them to cytomegalovirus serostatus. A later analysis re-analyzed previously published TCR beta repertoires from roughly 630 donors and added high-resolution HLA genotyping to study TCR occurrence patterns. Typing coverage varied by locus: roughly 629-630 donors for A, B, C, DRB1 and DQB1; more than 500 for DQA1; 600 to 610 for DPA1; roughly 450 for DPB1. Among about 360 genotyped donors of the cohort, an average of approximately 230,000 unique TCR beta nucleotide sequences were sequenced per donor, 15% to 20% of them non-productive. Five DR-DQ haplotypes were handled as single units for association and clustering, since linkage in the cohort was strong. Of the roughly 400 genotyped donors, 65% to 90% were placed in the genetic ancestry cluster associated with self-reported Caucasian donors. The study combined high-throughput TCR immunosequencing, statistical association of individual TCRs with disease status, and machine learning to predict cytomegalovirus infection status. Besides the first cohort of hundreds of subjects, a separate validation cohort made up of 120 different subjects was used. A later genetic analysis used genome-wide SNP genotypes for about 65% of the 666 donors, treating that subset as a discovery cohort. All discovery cohort repertoires had been generated on a single sequencing platform. An early release that covered roughly 600 HLA-typed donors contained about 300 gigabases of sequencing data and approximately 85 million unique TCR sequences. HLA typing covered class I and class II loci at four-digit resolution. The study aimed to test whether cataloging public T cell receptors could reveal signatures of past pathogen exposure. In the later analysis, no new phenotypic data were used to find candidate immune exposures; instead, reliance was placed on TCR beta sequences and their occurrence across donors.

The paper as a whole reports these results and caveats: Because HLA typing was unavailable for some donors at each locus, only the typed subset was used in association tests. The authors suggested that the approach could potentially be extended to other disease states and immunological phenotypes. In vitro tests confirmed that a few of the cytomegalovirus-associated TCR beta chains recognize cytomegalovirus antigens. A later analysis found that TCR association rates varied across HLA loci, with DRB1 alleles showing the most associated TCRs and HLA-C alleles the fewest. Compared with the approximately 720-donor mean, donors in an Asian-associated ancestry cluster had fewer N-insertions in productive TCRs, according to a later genetic analysis. According to a later analysis, most CMV-associated TCR beta chains appeared to be HLA-restricted, and the HLA associations seemed to be driven largely by CMV exposure. Specific HLA alleles were associated with 18,000 or so TCR beta sequences at a false discovery rate of 0.05 in a later analysis. In the study, some 160 TCR beta chains were listed as associated with cytomegalovirus. Some IMGT-functional V segments, including TRBV6-2 and TRBV6-3, could not be told apart with the 87-base-pair reads, so those segments were excluded. According to a later analysis, parvovirus B19, influenza, CMV and Epstein-Barr virus appeared linked to several top co-occurrence clusters. A later analysis found that HLA-associated TCR beta chains were more clonally expanded and had lower generation probabilities than equally common non-associated chains. The earlier analysis of some 540 of the donors excluded 15 to 20 rarely observed V segments, including chromosome 9 orphons, because counts were too low. Immune exposure information for the cohort was limited to CMV serostatus. A further reported finding was that TCR beta sequences accurately predicted the HLA-A and HLA-B alleles for most subjects in the first cohort. The cohort was sequenced for TCR beta chains only, and without alpha or paired-chain data the features that could be detected were limited. Most TCR sequences were observed very rarely across donors, whereas some public TCRs were present in many individuals. Presence/absence analyses assumed roughly uniform sequencing depth across donors, an assumption that may not hold. A later genetic analysis associated a missense DCLRE1C variant with V-gene and J-gene trimming of TCR beta chains, and an independent cohort replicated the association. In an earlier analysis of about 600 of the donors, most TCR beta V segments appeared in productive rearrangements about 87% or about 30% of the time, broadly matching IMGT annotations. A cluster of highly shared sequence variants was judged likely to represent a technical artifact of the sequencing pipeline. The classifier was reported to diagnose cytomegalovirus status with high specificity and sensitivity in both the original and validation cohorts. Linkage disequilibrium might explain the correlated functional status among segregating V segments, but an unknown experimental factor could not be excluded. Assigning TCR associations to individual alleles was difficult when HLA alleles, especially DR and DQ, strongly co-occurred.

The cohort consisted of some 730 healthy bone marrow donors. Cohort members were all nominally healthy when sampled, although unrecorded immune exposures were likely present. The donor was CMV seronegative and was included in the group of approximately 350 seronegative cohort members. Each donor provided a peripheral blood sample, and peripheral blood mononuclear cells were used for TCR beta sequencing. The Qiagen DNeasy Blood Extraction Kit was used to extract genomic DNA from the blood cell samples. The receptor comes from a woman aged 40 to 50 in good health and CMV-seronegative. Sequencing input: PBMCs. Recombination joined TRBV28 with TRBJ1-1, with the identity of the D gene unclear. The nucleotide sequence is given as TGTGCCAGCCATAATTTCGGGATTGAAGCTTTCTTT. It is translated as CASHNFGIEAFF.